A single sample gave rise to the 23 T cell receptor beta chains below, sequenced in a study of T-cell reconstitution after alpha-beta-depleted transplantation in children. Researchers prepared the TCRbeta library using unique molecular identifiers, the study reports. TCRdb passed the PCR reads through MiXCR, listing each CDR3 protein once. This sample has some 50,000 distinct CDR3 sequences; around 9.2% occur once, and the top ten carry 27%. This material consisted of PBMCs, mostly from graft donor cells, taken 60 days after TCRalphabeta/CD19-depleted stem cell transplant. The receptor set was obtained from a male patient aged 2-10 years who had a stem cell transplant for chronic granulomatous disease, so the T cells may come from the graft donor.

This clonotype showed up just a few times. CDR3 DNA: TGCAGTGCGACCTTGACTGGAGCAGATACGCAGTATTTT. Translating it yields CSATLTGADTQYF. The chain couples TRBV20-1 to TRBJ2-3, with no clear D. Germline V gives CDR1 DFQATT, CDR2 SNEGSKA (reference sequence). CDR3 size: 13 residues. Trimming took 6 bases from V and 4 from J, leaving 14 bases between them.

Many counts were recorded for this clonotype. This chain links TRBV28 with TRBJ2-5; D ambiguous. This CDR3 spans 14 amino acids. The ends were cut back, 2 bases at V and 1 base at J, with 8 bases in the middle. CDR1 is MDHEN, CDR2 SYDVKM, per germline. The CDR3 coding sequence is TGTGCCAGCAGTTTAATAGGTGTCCAAGAGACCCAGTACTTC. Residues: CASSLIGVQETQYF.

This clonotype was seen ten or more times. J is TRBJ2-3 and V is TRBV5-1; unclear D gene. There are 15 residues in the CDR3. CDR1 is SGHRS and CDR2 is YFSETQ in the germline V gene. The germline V and J ends were trimmed by 2 bases and 2 bases, with 12 bases remaining between them. The CDR3 here is CASSLYLGDTDTQYF. The CDR3 DNA is TGCGCCAGCAGCTTATACTTGGGTGACACAGATACGCAGTATTTT.

The sample holds many counts of this clonotype. The V gene is TRBV27, the J gene TRBJ2-1; TRBD2 aligns across 10 bases. In germline, CDR1 is MNHEY, CDR2 SMNVEV (reference sequence). This CDR3 is 15 amino acids long. The trim removed 7 bases at V and 6 bases at J, leaving 9 bases unmatched. This CDR3 is CASTEGLAPLNEQFF. CDR3 sequence (DNA): TGTGCCAGCACCGAGGGACTAGCGCCTCTCAATGAGCAGTTCTTC.

Ten or more counts support this clonotype. The V and J genes are TRBV9 and TRBJ1-2; 7 bases match TRBD1. CDR1 and CDR2 (germline): SGDLS, YYNGEE. The CDR3 contains 15 residues. J gave up 3 bases and V 4 bases, and 9 bases lay outside the gene matches. CDR3 protein: CASSTGTALYYGYTF. The DNA of the CDR3 is TGTGCCAGCAGCACCGGGACAGCCCTCTACTATGGCTACACCTTC. The entire variable domain, with the rest obtained from reference TRBV9 and TRBJ1-2, is as follows: DSGVTQTPKHLITATGQRVTLRCSPRSGDLSVYWYQQSLDQGLQFLIQYYNGEERAKGNILERFSAQQFPDLHSELNLSSLELGDSALYFCASSTGTALYYGYTFGSGTRLTVV.

This clonotype was found a few times. This chain connects TRBV3-1 to TRBJ2-1, with TRBD2 as a possible D gene (6 bases). Germline assignment: CDR1 LGHDT and CDR2 YNNKEL (reference sequence). V lost 3 bases to trimming and J lost 10 bases, with 22 bases between them. The CDR3 has 16 residues. CDR3 DNA sequence: TGTGCCAGCAGCCAGGATACAGCGGGTGCTATAGGCGAGCAGTTCTTC. Its translation: CASSQDTAGAIGEQFF.

This clonotype has a count of ten or more. The chain employs TRBV7-9 and TRBJ2-1; D is uncertain. Trimming removed 3 bases at V and 5 bases at J, with 14 bases between. The CDR3 is 15 residues long. Germline V lookup: CDR1 SEHNR, CDR2 FQNEAQ (reference sequence). The CDR3 spells CASSLGGDPHNEQFF. The CDR3 DNA reads TGTGCCAGCAGCTTGGGCGGAGATCCCCACAATGAGCAGTTCTTC.

This clonotype has ten or more counts. V and J are TRBV7-6 and TRBJ2-1; D remains ambiguous. The V end lost 2 bases, the J end lost 5 bases, and 10 bases lay between the germline ends. Germline values: CDR1 SGHVS, CDR2 FNYEAQ. This CDR3 is 14 amino acids long. CDR3 amino acids: CASSLSKSHNEQFF. The CDR3 bases are TGTGCCAGCAGCTTATCAAAGTCCCACAATGAGCAGTTCTTC.

This clonotype was found many times. The chain employs TRBV7-8 and TRBJ1-1; D not certain. Trimming left V 5 bases short and J 1 base short, with 11 bases between. CDR1 and CDR2 from the germline V gene are SGHVS and FQNEAQ. This CDR3 is 14 amino acids long. CDR3 DNA sequence: TGTGCCAGCAGCCCAATACGACAGAACACTGAAGCTTTCTTT. It codes for CASSPIRQNTEAFF.

There are a few counts of this clonotype. CDR3 residues: CSEKRQASYEQYF. For the CDR3, the DNA is TGCAGTGAAAAGAGACAGGCCTCCTACGAGCAGTACTTC. The J gene is TRBJ2-7, the V gene TRBV20-1; possible D gene TRBD1, 6 bases. The germline V gene has CDR1 DFQATT and CDR2 SNEGSKA (reference sequence). Trimming removed 7 bases at V and 0 bases at J, with 13 bases between. This CDR3 spans 13 amino acids.

The CDR3 spells CASSSRQGANEQYF. DNA for the CDR3: TGTGCCAGCAGCTCCAGACAGGGGGCAAACGAGCAGTACTTC. The V and J genes are TRBV7-2 and TRBJ2-7, with TRBD1 identical over 10 bases. The germline CDR1 and CDR2 sequences are SGHTA and FQGNSA. The V segment lost 4 bases and the J segment 5 bases; nucleotides outside the gene matches: 5. The CDR3 consists of 14 residues. Together with reference TRBV7-2 and TRBJ2-7, the CDR3 gives the full variable domain: GAGVSQSPSNKVTEKGKDVELRCDPISGHTALYWYRQSLGQGLEFLIYFQGNSAPDKSGLPSDRFSAERTGGSVSTLTIQRTQQEDSAVYLCASSSRQGANEQYFGPGTRLTVT.

The V and J genes are TRBV6-1 and TRBJ2-1; TRBD2 matches at 13 bases. Germline CDR1 MNHNS, CDR2 SASEGT. The CDR3 has 17 amino acids. CDR3 DNA: TGTGTTAGCAGTACGAGACTAGCGGGAGGCCGAAACAATGAGCAGTTCTTC. Translated, it gives CVSSTRLAGGRNNEQFF.

This CDR3 reads CASSDHDRVDSPLHF. CDR3 nucleotides: TGTGCCAGCAGCGACCACGACAGGGTGGATTCACCCCTCCACTTT. The genes are TRBV9 and TRBJ1-6; TRBD1 matches at 7 bases. This CDR3 is 15 amino acids long. Germline V gene lookup returns CDR1 SGDLS and CDR2 YYNGEE. With 3 bases clipped from V and 8 bases from J, the junction kept 8 bases outside the gene matches.

This clonotype was observed at least ten times. The CDR3 region is CASSSGVLGSGNTIYF. The CDR3 DNA is TGCGCCAGCAGCTCGGGAGTGTTAGGATCGGGAAACACCATATATTTT. The chain is built from TRBV5-1 and TRBJ1-3; D is uncertain. The V end was cut by 3 bases, the J end by 4 bases, with 17 bases between. Germline CDR1 SGHRS, CDR2 YFSETQ. The CDR3 consists of 16 residues. Combining the CDR3 with reference TRBV5-1 and TRBJ1-3 gives the whole variable domain KAGVTQTPRYLIKTRGQQVTLSCSPISGHRSVSWYQQTPGQGLQFLFEYFSETQRNKGNFPGRFSGRQFSNSRSEMNVSTLELGDSALYLCASSSGVLGSGNTIYFGEGSWLTVV.

This clonotype has a count of ten or more. The rearrangement uses TRBV4-2 and TRBJ1-2; weak D call: TRBD1 (5 bases). Per germline, CDR1 LGHNA and CDR2 YNFKEQ. CDR3 length: 15 amino acids. V lost 4 bases and J lost 7, with 19 bases in between. The CDR3 bases are TGTGCCAGCAGCCCCTCCGGGGCAGGGAACGCTGGCTACACCTTC. It encodes CASSPSGAGNAGYTF.

This clonotype was picked up a small number of times. V and J are TRBV18 and TRBJ2-7, with 7 bases matching TRBD1. Germline CDR1 reads KGHSH; CDR2 reads LQKENI. The CDR3 length is 15 residues. V trimming: 2 bases; J trimming: 2 bases; junction bases outside the gene matches: 6. The DNA of the CDR3 is TGTGCCAGCTCACCATCGGGACAGCTCGCCTACGAGCAGTACTTC. As protein: CASSPSGQLAYEQYF. Combining the CDR3 with reference TRBV18 and TRBJ2-7 gives the whole variable domain NAGVMQNPRHLVRRRGQEARLRCSPMKGHSHVYWYRQLPEEGLKFMVYLQKENIIDESGMPKERFSAEFPKEGPSILRIQQVVRGDSAAYFCASSPSGQLAYEQYFGPGTRLTVT.

The gene calls are TRBV4-3 and TRBJ1-2, with TRBD1 matching 10 bases. CDR1 LGHNA and CDR2 YSLEER come from the germline V gene. The CDR3 extends over 15 amino acids. V lost 3 bases, J lost 3 bases, and 4 bases stayed unmatched. Here the CDR3 reads CASSHHGQGDYGYTF. CDR3 nucleotide sequence: TGCGCCAGCAGCCACCACGGACAGGGGGACTATGGCTACACCTTC.

There are a few counts of this clonotype. The chain couples TRBV7-9 to TRBJ2-7; a possible D gene is TRBD1 (6 bases). Germline V lookup: CDR1 SEHNR, CDR2 FQNEAQ (reference sequence). The ends were cut back, 0 bases at V and 6 bases at J, with 15 bases in the middle. This CDR3 is 15 amino acids long. In DNA, the CDR3 is TGTGCCAGCAGCTTAGCAGGGGCCAGGGGAATCGAGCAGTACTTC. Its protein product is CASSLAGARGIEQYF.

Many counts were recorded for this clonotype. The V call is TRBV5-1, the J call TRBJ2-7, with 8 nucleotides matching TRBD1. V shed 6 bases and J 5 bases; nucleotides not matched to a gene: 10. Germline V gene data show CDR1 as SGHRS and CDR2 as YFSETQ. The CDR3 has 14 residues. The CDR3 DNA reads as TGCGCCAGCACCCTTCGGACAGGGCTCGACGAGCAGTACTTC. It encodes CASTLRTGLDEQYF.

Points on this clonotype: A much larger clonotype is one base distant, so this may be a read error. V and J are TRBV5-1 and TRBJ1-4; weak D call: TRBD1 (6 bases). This CDR3 is 15 amino acids long. Trimming cost V 4 bases and J 2 bases, with 12 bases left between them. Germline V CDR1 and CDR2: SGHRS, YFSETQ. Here the CDR3 DNA reads TGCGCCAGCAGCCCGGACAGCACGACTAATGAAAAACTGTTTTTT. Residues: CASSPDSTTNEKLFF.

This clonotype was counted only a few times. The chain couples TRBV12-3 or TRBV12-4 to TRBJ1-6, with TRBD1 matching 8 bases. This CDR3 has 16 residues. V lost 6 bases, J lost 7 bases, and 11 bases stayed unmatched. The CDR3, as DNA: TGTGCCAGCAGGTGGACAGGGCCCCGACGAAATTCACCCCTCCACTTT. This encodes CASRWTGPRRNSPLHF.

V and J are TRBV7-2 and TRBJ2-1; D ambiguous. The germline gives CDR1 SGHTA, CDR2 FQGNSA. The CDR3 has 12 amino acids. V shed 2 bases and J shed 8 bases, with 7 bases lying between them. The chain's CDR3 is CASSLLNDEQFF. The CDR3, as DNA: TGTGCCAGCAGCTTATTGAACGATGAGCAGTTCTTC.

This clonotype was seen ten or more times. This chain joins TRBV12-3 or TRBV12-4 and TRBJ2-3, with 8 bases aligning to TRBD1. Trimming cost V 6 bases and J 2 bases; bases outside gene matches: 7. This CDR3 comprises 15 residues. The CDR3 is CASSRGQANTDTQYF. The CDR3 coding sequence is TGTGCCAGCAGCCGGGGACAGGCGAACACAGATACGCAGTATTTT.